The 7 T cell receptor beta chains below were found in one sample sequenced in a study of T cells in Graves' hyperthyroidism and ophthalmopathy. RNA transcripts provided the source from which TCR beta CDR3 regions were amplified. The HTBI primer set drove a first-round RT-PCR of the TCR CDR3. MiXCR, run by TCRdb on the multiplex PCR reads, gives a single entry per CDR3 protein. The profile shows under 300,000 distinct CDR3 sequences, roughly 14% of them singletons. Sequencing was done on a sample of blood. These receptors originate from a woman in her twenties or thirties with Graves' hyperthyroidism that later progressed to Graves' ophthalmopathy.

This chain links TRBV4-2 with TRBJ1-1; D remains unclear. The germline V gene has CDR1 LGHNA and CDR2 YNFKEQ. The length of the CDR3 is 13 residues. V shed 1 base and J shed 4 bases, with 7 bases lying between them. The CDR3 bases are TGTGCCAGCAGCCAAGGGTGGGGCACTGAAGCTTTCTTT. Its protein product is CASSQGWGTEAFF.

Remarks on this clonotype: A clone one base away is much larger, so this may be a read error. CDR3 residues: CASSHYGGTEAFF. The DNA for the CDR3 is TGTGCCAGCAGCCACTACGGGGGCACTGAAGCTTTCTTT. The chain links TRBV5-5 to TRBJ1-1; D perhaps matches TRBD1 (5 bases). Germline CDR1 is SGHKS and CDR2 is YYEKEE (reference sequence). Trimming took off 4 bases at V and 4 bases at J, with 11 bases between the two ends. This CDR3 comprises 13 residues.

This clonotype occurred a few times. V and J are TRBV4-2 and TRBJ1-5; tentative D call: TRBD1 (6 bases). The V gene lost 0 bases and the J gene lost 7 bases, with 19 bases spanning the gap. The CDR3 length is 17 residues. The germline V gene encodes CDR1 LGHNA and CDR2 YNFKEQ. This chain's CDR3 is CASSQEERGRERQPQHF. DNA for the CDR3: TGTGCCAGCAGCCAAGAGGAACGGGGGCGAGAACGACAGCCCCAGCATTTT.

This clonotype was detected ten times or more. Written as DNA, the CDR3 is TGTGCCAGCTCACCAAGACAGCGCTACGAGCAGTACTTC. It codes for CASSPRQRYEQYF. This rearrangement joins TRBV18 to TRBJ2-7, with D possibly being TRBD1 (5 bases). Germline CDR1 and CDR2: KGHSH and LQKENI. This CDR3 comprises 13 residues. Trimming removed 2 bases from V and 3 bases from J, with 8 bases in between.

The gene calls are TRBV10-1 and TRBJ2-2, with TRBD1 matching 11 bases. Unmatched junction bases numbered 13, after V lost 6 bases and J lost 4 bases. The CDR3 is 18 residues long. Germline CDR1 and CDR2: WNHNN and SYGVQD (reference sequence). DNA for the CDR3: TGCGCCAGCAGAGACGGACAGGGGGCGATCGGTTGCACCGGGGAGCTGTTTTTT. The encoded protein is CASRDGQGAIGCTGELFF.

The chain carries TRBV5-1 and TRBJ2-2; D is undetermined. This CDR3 is built from 14 residues. V lost 0 bases to trimming and J lost 4 bases, with 7 bases between them. From germline, CDR1 is SGHRS and CDR2 YFSETQ. The CDR3 sequence: CASSLVERTGELFF. The CDR3 DNA reads TGCGCCAGCAGCTTGGTGGAACGCACCGGGGAGCTGTTTTTT.

Ten or more counts support this clonotype. The chain combines TRBV7-2 with TRBJ2-1, with a tentative D call TRBD2 (5 bases). The CDR3 is 14 amino acids. Trimming cost V 5 bases and J 8 bases, with 16 bases left between them. Germline loops: CDR1 SGHTA, CDR2 FQGNSA. The CDR3 reads CASSRLTSGYEQFF. As DNA, the CDR3 is TGTGCCAGCAGCCGCCTCACATCGGGGTATGAGCAGTTCTTC.